This T cell receptor beta chain was captured by sequencing in a study of blood T cell repertoires in COVID-19. Study context: There were acute and convalescent COVID-19 samples, and they came from the United States, Italy and Spain. The cDNA or gDNA used as material had been derived from T cells, B-cell-depleted T cells, or PBMCs.

Recovery meant two consecutive negative NP/OP PCR tests, professional clearance, or resolved symptoms. Libraries were prepared by immunoSEQ multiplex PCR; TCRdb keeps only in-frame clonotypes and omits some of them. The sample holds fewer than 300,000 clones, 70% to 90% seen once. The germline V gene encodes CDR1 SGHRS and CDR2 YFSETQ. With 4 bases clipped from V and 2 bases from J, the junction kept 4 bases outside the gene matches. The CDR3 loop spans 15 amino acids. This TCR was recovered from a woman aged 25 to 39 who had recovered from COVID-19. What was sequenced was PBMCs or T cells enriched from blood (not recorded which). The chain recombines TRBV5-1 with TRBJ2-7; 12 bases agree with TRBD2. CDR3 nucleotides: TGCGCCAGCAGCACCGCTAGCGGGAGGGCCTACGAGCAGTACTTC. It translates to CASSTASGRAYEQYF.